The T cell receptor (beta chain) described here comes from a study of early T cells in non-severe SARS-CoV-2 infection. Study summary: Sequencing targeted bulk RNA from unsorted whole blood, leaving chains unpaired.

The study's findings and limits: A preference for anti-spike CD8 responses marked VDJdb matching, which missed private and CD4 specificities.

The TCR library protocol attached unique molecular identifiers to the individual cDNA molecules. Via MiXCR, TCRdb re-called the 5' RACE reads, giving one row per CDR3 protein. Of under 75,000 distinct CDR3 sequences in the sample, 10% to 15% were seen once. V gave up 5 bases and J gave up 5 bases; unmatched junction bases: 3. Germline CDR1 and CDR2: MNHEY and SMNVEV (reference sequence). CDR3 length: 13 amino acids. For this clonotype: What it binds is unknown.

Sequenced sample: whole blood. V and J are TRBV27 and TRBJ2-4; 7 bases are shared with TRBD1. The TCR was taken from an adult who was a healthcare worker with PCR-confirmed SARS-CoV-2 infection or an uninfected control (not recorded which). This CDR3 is CASSLGTENIQYF. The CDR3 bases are TGTGCCAGCAGTCTCGGGACAGAAAACATTCAGTACTTC.